The 20 T cell receptor beta chains given below trace back to one sample, sequenced in a study of cytomegalovirus exposure and HLA in healthy donors. A multiplex PCR was run with 60 Vbeta primers and 13 Jbeta primers. The assay was immunoSEQ multiplex PCR, and TCRdb's table has in-frame clones only and misses some. Among 80,000 to 100,000 clones listed, about 80% were seen once. The sample was PBMCs. The origin of the receptors is a man between 18 and 35 years old in good health and CMV-seropositive.

The CDR3: CASNEQGAGNTIYF. CDR3 DNA sequence: TGTGCCAGCAATGAACAGGGGGCTGGAAACACCATATATTTT. This rearrangement joins TRBV28 to TRBJ1-3, with 8 bases aligning to TRBD1. The V gene's germline CDR1 is MDHEN and CDR2 SYDVKM. Trimming took 7 bases from V and 2 from J; bases not matched to a gene: 4. This CDR3 contains 14 residues. The full variable domain, with the rest looked up from reference TRBV28 and TRBJ1-3, is DVKVTQSSRYLVKRTGEKVFLECVQDMDHENMFWYRQDPGLGLRLIYFSYDVKMKEKGDIPEGYSVSREKKERFSLILESASTNQTSMYLCASNEQGAGNTIYFGEGSWLTVV.

This clone was counted once. This chain links TRBV4-1 with TRBJ1-2; maybe TRBD1 (5 bases). The CDR3 has 14 amino acids. Germline CDR1 reads MGHRA; CDR2 reads YSYEKL. Trimming took 4 bases from V and 7 from J, leaving 16 bases between them. The CDR3 region has the DNA TGCGCCAGCAGCCCCCCAGCGGGGCTCCTTGGCTACACCTTC. This sequence encodes CASSPPAGLLGYTF.

In its sample, this clone was seen a few times. The chain couples TRBV7-9 to TRBJ2-2; TRBD2 might be the D (6 bases). V dropped 7 bases and J dropped 3 bases, with 6 bases sitting between them. Germline CDR1 SEHNR, CDR2 FQNEAQ (reference sequence). This CDR3 comprises 12 residues. In nucleotides, the CDR3 is TGTGCCAGCACGGGGGACACCGGGGAGCTGTTTTTT. Translation gives CASTGDTGELFF.

This chain joins TRBV5-4 and TRBJ2-5, with 8 positions matching TRBD2. The CDR3 is made up of 16 amino acids. V trimming: 0 bases; J trimming: 5 bases; junction bases outside the gene matches: 9. Looked up from germline, CDR1 is SGHNT and CDR2 is YYREEE (reference sequence). The DNA for the CDR3 is TGTGCCAGCAGCTTGGGTAGCGGGGCCTTTGTGGAGACCCAGTACTTC. Translation gives CASSLGSGAFVETQYF.

The chain links TRBV28 to TRBJ2-3; no firm D call. CDR1 is MDHEN and CDR2 is SYDVKM in the germline V gene. This CDR3 spans 14 amino acids. V gave up 7 bases and J gave up 6 bases, with 17 bases separating them. The CDR3 DNA reads as TGTGCCAGCACACCATTTTTAGCTACGGATACGCAGTATTTT. Protein: CASTPFLATDTQYF.

V and J are TRBV7-2 and TRBJ2-7; D is possibly TRBD1 (6 bases). The CDR3 spans 15 residues. The germline gives CDR1 SGHTA, CDR2 FQGNSA. V was cut by 4 bases and J by 3 bases, with 16 bases left in between. CDR3 nucleotides: TGTGCCAGCAGCTCGACAGGAGGCAACTTCTACGAGCAGTACTTC. Amino acid sequence: CASSSTGGNFYEQYF. Complete variable domain (other parts from reference TRBV7-2 and TRBJ2-7): GAGVSQSPSNKVTEKGKDVELRCDPISGHTALYWYRQSLGQGLEFLIYFQGNSAPDKSGLPSDRFSAERTGGSVSTLTIQRTQQEDSAVYLCASSSTGGNFYEQYFGPGTRLTVT.

The chain employs TRBV6-4 and TRBJ2-1; the match to TRBD2 covers 10 bases. This CDR3 region has 14 residues. J lost 8 bases, V lost 8 bases, and 9 bases had no gene match. Germline V gene lookup returns CDR1 MRHNA and CDR2 SNTAGT. In DNA form, the CDR3 reads TGTGCCAGCGGGCCCAGCGGGGGGGGATATGAGCAGTTCTTC. Amino acids: CASGPSGGGYEQFF.

This chain connects TRBV9 to TRBJ1-2; 10 bases map to TRBD1. Germline CDR1 reads SGDLS; CDR2 reads YYNGEE. The CDR3 is 16 residues long. V gave up 2 bases and J gave up 5 bases; unmatched junction bases: 9. The CDR3 DNA reads TGTGCCAGCAGCGTGGGGGACAGGGGCTCGCAGTATGGCTACACCTTC. This translates into CASSVGDRGSQYGYTF.

CDR3 region: CATRGSGTYEQYF. CDR3 bases: TGTGCCACCCGGGGTAGCGGTACCTACGAGCAGTACTTC. This rearrangement joins TRBV6-5 to TRBJ2-7; perhaps TRBD2 as D (6 bases). Germline V gene sequence: CDR1 MNHEY, CDR2 SVGAGI. Deletions cut 10 bases from V and 2 bases from J, with 15 bases between. The CDR3 consists of 13 residues.

The chain couples TRBV9 to TRBJ1-2; no reliable D call. The ends were cut back, 0 bases at V and 3 bases at J, with 6 bases in the middle. This CDR3 has 13 residues. Germline-derived CDR1 and CDR2 are SGDLS and YYNGEE. CDR3 amino acids: CASSVVQHYGYTF. CDR3 bases: TGTGCCAGCAGCGTAGTACAGCACTATGGCTACACCTTC.

The chain links TRBV30 to TRBJ2-7; 9 bases line up with TRBD2. The V gene end was trimmed by 4 bases and the J gene end by 11 bases; junction bases not matched to a gene: 21. The CDR3 consists of 16 residues. Germline V gene sequence: CDR1 GTSNPN, CDR2 SVGIG (reference sequence). The DNA for the CDR3 is TGTGCCTGGACGGGCAGCGGGGGGCCCTCCTTGCCTCGGAAGTACTTC. This sequence encodes CAWTGSGGPSLPRKYF.

The chain couples TRBV30 to TRBJ1-4, with a possible D match to TRBD1 (6 bases). Trimming removed 1 base from V and 0 bases from J, with 9 bases in between. Germline loops: CDR1 GTSNPN, CDR2 SVGIG (reference sequence). The CDR3 has 15 residues. CDR3: CAWSARTATNEKLFF. DNA for the CDR3: TGTGCCTGGAGTGCCCGGACAGCAACTAATGAAAAACTGTTTTTT. Combining the CDR3 with reference TRBV30 and TRBJ1-4 gives the whole variable domain SQTIHQWPATLVQPVGSPLSLECTVEGTSNPNLYWYRQAAGRGLQLLFYSVGIGQISSEVPQNLSASRPQDRQFILSSKKLLLSDSGFYLCAWSARTATNEKLFFGSGTQLSVL.

This chain uses TRBV18 with TRBJ2-2, with 9 bases fitting TRBD1. The CDR3 runs to 14 residues. In germline, CDR1 is KGHSH, CDR2 LQKENI. J lost 6 bases, V lost 4 bases, and 3 bases had no gene match. The CDR3 protein is CASSRTGAAGELFF. As DNA, the CDR3 is TGTGCCAGCTCACGGACAGGGGCGGCCGGGGAGCTGTTTTTT.

The V gene is TRBV6-5, the J gene TRBJ1-1; 7 nucleotides match TRBD1. Germline loops: CDR1 MNHEY, CDR2 SVGAGI. The CDR3 is 15 amino acids. V shed 0 bases and J 8 bases; nucleotides not matched to a gene: 9. CDR3 bases: TGTGCCAGCAGTTACTCAGGGGGCCTTTTAGTAGAAGCTTTCTTT. It codes for CASSYSGGLLVEAFF.

The rearrangement links TRBV4-2 to TRBJ2-3; TRBD2 is a possible D gene (5 bases). The germline V gene has CDR1 LGHNA and CDR2 YNFKEQ. V lost 0 bases and J lost 0, with 13 bases in between. The CDR3 has 17 residues. CDR3 nucleotide sequence: TGTGCCAGCAGCCAAGATTGGGCCCAGCGGAGCACAGATACGCAGTATTTT. It is translated as CASSQDWAQRSTDTQYF.

There are a few counts of this clone. The rearrangement joins TRBV5-1 to TRBJ2-4; weak D call: TRBD2 (5 bases). Germline V gives CDR1 SGHRS, CDR2 YFSETQ. Trimming shortened V by 2 bases and J by 1 base, and 7 bases separated the two germline ends. The CDR3 contains 14 residues. The CDR3 sequence is CASSFGSAKNIQYF. DNA for the CDR3: TGCGCCAGCAGCTTTGGGAGTGCCAAAAACATTCAGTACTTC.

This clone was seen a handful of times. The CDR3 protein is CASSSLTGIIYEQYF. CDR3 sequence (DNA): TGCGCCAGCAGCTCCCTAACCGGGATCATCTACGAGCAGTACTTC. The chain recombines TRBV4-1 with TRBJ2-7; possible D gene TRBD2, 5 bases. Germline lookup yields CDR1 MGHRA and CDR2 YSYEKL. V was cut by 5 bases and J by 3 bases, with 17 bases left in between. This CDR3 region has 15 residues.

CDR3 sequence (DNA): TGTGCCAGCATTGCTAGCGGGCCCCGCAATGAGCAGTTCTTC. It yields the protein CASIASGPRNEQFF. This sequence joins TRBV6-1 and TRBJ2-1; 8 positions agree with TRBD2. The CDR3 runs 14 residues. Germline V gene data show CDR1 as MNHNS and CDR2 as SASEGT. Trimming at V came to 7 bases and at J to 6 bases, leaving 8 bases not matched to a gene.

V and J are TRBV21-1 and TRBJ2-7; the table's D gene call, TRBD1, was not cross checked with the DNA. TRBV21-1 is marked as a pseudogene. This CDR3 has 15 amino acids. Written as DNA, the CDR3 is TGTGCCAGCAGCAAAGAGGGGTGGCACCTCTACGAGCAGTACTTC. Translated, it gives CASSKEGWHLYEQYF.

V and J are TRBV7-8 and TRBJ1-5, with D unresolved. The V gene's germline CDR1 is SGHVS and CDR2 FQNEAQ. The CDR3 has 16 amino acids. Trimming removed 1 base at V and 1 base at J, with 11 bases between. Written as DNA, the CDR3 is TGTGCCAGCAGCTTAGAGCTCAGAGGCAGCAATCAGCCCCAGCATTTT. It translates to CASSLELRGSNQPQHF.